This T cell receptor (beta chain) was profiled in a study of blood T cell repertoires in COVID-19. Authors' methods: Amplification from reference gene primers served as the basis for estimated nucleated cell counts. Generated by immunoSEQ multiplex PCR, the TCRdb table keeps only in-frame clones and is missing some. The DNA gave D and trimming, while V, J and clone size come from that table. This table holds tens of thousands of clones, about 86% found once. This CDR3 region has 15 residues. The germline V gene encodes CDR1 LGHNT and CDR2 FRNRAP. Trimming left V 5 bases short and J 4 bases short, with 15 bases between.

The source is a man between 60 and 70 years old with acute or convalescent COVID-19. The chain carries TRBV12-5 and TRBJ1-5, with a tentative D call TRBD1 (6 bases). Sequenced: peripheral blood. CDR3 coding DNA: TGTGCTAGTGGTCCCGGGCGGGGGCCGAATCAGCCCCAGCATTTT. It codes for CASGPGRGPNQPQHF.